The sequence of this TCR beta chain was determined in a study of cytomegalovirus exposure and HLA in healthy donors. Trimming pared 1 base from V and 0 bases from J, leaving 9 bases between. Germline V gene lookup returns CDR1 LNHDA and CDR2 SQIVND (reference sequence). CDR3 length: 15 residues. A remark on this clone: What it recognizes is unknown.

Study-level results: A missense variant in DCLRE1C was later tied to TCR beta V- and J-gene trimming.

Healthy bone marrow donors made up the donors. Whereas donors were nominally healthy upon sampling, unrecorded immune exposures were probable. Primers for the PCR totalled 60 Vbeta and 13 Jbeta. Sequencing was performed with immunoSEQ multiplex PCR; in TCRdb, only in-frame clones are kept and a portion is missing. Of approximately 170,000 clones listed, approximately 83% are singletons. Material: PBMCs. The chain combines TRBV19 with TRBJ1-2; D is possibly TRBD1 (6 bases). The clonotype was recovered from a boy aged 2 to 9 in good health and CMV-seronegative. CDR3 DNA sequence: TGTGCCAGTAGTATAGGCAGGGGTGCTAACTATGGCTACACCTTC. Translation: CASSIGRGANYGYTF.